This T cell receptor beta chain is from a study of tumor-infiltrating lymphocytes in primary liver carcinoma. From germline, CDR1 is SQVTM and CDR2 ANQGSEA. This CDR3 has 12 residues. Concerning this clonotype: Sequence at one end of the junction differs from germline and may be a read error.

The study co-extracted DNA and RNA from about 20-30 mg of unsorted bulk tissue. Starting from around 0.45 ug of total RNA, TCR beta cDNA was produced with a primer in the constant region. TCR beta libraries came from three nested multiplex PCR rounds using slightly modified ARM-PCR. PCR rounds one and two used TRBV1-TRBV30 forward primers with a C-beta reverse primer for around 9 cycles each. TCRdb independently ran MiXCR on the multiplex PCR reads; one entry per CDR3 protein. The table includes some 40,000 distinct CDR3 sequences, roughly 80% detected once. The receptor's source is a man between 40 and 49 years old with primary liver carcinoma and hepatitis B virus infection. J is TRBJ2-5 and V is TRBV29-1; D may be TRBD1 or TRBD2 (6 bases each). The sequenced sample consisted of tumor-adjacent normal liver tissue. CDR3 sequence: CSVAKGGETQYF. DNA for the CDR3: TGCAGTGTTGCTAAGGGGGGAGAGACCCAGTACTTC. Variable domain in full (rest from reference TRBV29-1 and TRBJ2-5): SAVISQKPSRDICQRGTSLTIQCQVDSQVTMMFWYRQQPGQSLTLIATANQGSEATYESGFVIDKFPISRPNLTFSTLTVSNMSPEDSSIYLCSVAKGGETQYFGPGTRLLVL.